This TCR beta chain was sequenced in a study of cytomegalovirus exposure and HLA in healthy donors. The overall study: Unique TCR beta sequences numbering approximately 100 million came from roughly 180 million T cells in an earlier analysis.

The germline V and J ends were trimmed by 4 bases and 0 bases, with 13 bases remaining between them. Germline V gene lookup returns CDR1 MNHNS and CDR2 SASEGT. CDR3 length: 16 amino acids. 60 Vbeta and 13 Jbeta primers were used in PCR. The data were produced by immunoSEQ multiplex PCR, yet TCRdb's version contains in-frame clones alone and is incomplete. This sample contains around 150,000 clones. General observations from the study: The listing of roughly 160 TCR beta chains classed them as cytomegalovirus-associated.

On this clone itself: Its target is unknown.

The sequenced sample was PBMCs. This receptor was identified in a young man in good health and CMV-seronegative. V is TRBV6-1 and J is TRBJ1-3; D gene unclear. The CDR3 spells CASSVRLYNSGNTIYF. CDR3 nucleotide sequence: TGTGCCAGCAGTGTGAGACTATATAACTCTGGAAACACCATATATTTT.